The rows below give T cell receptor beta chains drawn from one sample of a study of beta chain features in type 1 diabetes. The method was immunoSEQ multiplex PCR; TCRdb's version includes in-frame clones alone and lacks a portion of them. The sample contains 200,000 to 250,000 clones, 9.6% of which appear only once. The sample comprised naive CD4+ T cells from blood. The origin of the receptors is a young woman in good health. Each CDR3 is given with its conserved first and last residue. A D gene is named only where the DNA matches it firmly. The listing skips clone size in some rows; elsewhere it reads once, few, many or a size class.

j_call,d_call,cdr3_length,clone_size,v_call,cdr3_nt,cdr3_aa
TRBJ2-7,TRBD2,18,.,TRBV5-1,TGCGCCAGCAGCCCCAGGCCGGGACTAGCGGGAGGAGCGTACGAGCAGTACTTC,CASSPRPGLAGGAYEQYF
TRBJ1-1,.,15,.,TRBV19,TGTGCCAGTAGTGGAGAGGGCGCGGGTCACACTGAAGCTTTCTTT,CASSGEGAGHTEAFF
TRBJ2-1,.,14,few,TRBV19,TGTGCCAGTAAAGCTAGGCAGGGGTGGAATGAGCAGTTCTTC,CASKARQGWNEQFF
TRBJ1-1,TRBD1,15,.,TRBV18,TGTGCCAGCTCACTCGACAGGGCCGGGAACACTGAAGCTTTCTTT,CASSLDRAGNTEAFF
TRBJ2-7,TRBD1,17,few,TRBV28,TGTGCCAGCAGTACCCTTAGACAGGGCTACACCTCCTACGAGCAGTACTTC,CASSTLRQGYTSYEQYF
TRBJ2-7,.,16,.,TRBV28,TGTGCCAGCAGTTCCCCCGGTCTTCCCGGGTCCTACGAGCAGTACTTC,CASSSPGLPGSYEQYF
TRBJ2-3,TRBD2,13,.,TRBV7-9,TGTGCCAGCAGCGTAAGCGGGAGAGATACGCAGTATTTT,CASSVSGRDTQYF
TRBJ2-7,.,13,.,TRBV29-1,TGCAGCGTTGGGCCAGGGCTTGGTTACGAGCAGTACTTC,CSVGPGLGYEQYF
TRBJ2-5,.,14,.,TRBV18,TGTGCCAGCTCACCCCGGACAGAACAAGAGACCCAGTACTTC,CASSPRTEQETQYF
TRBJ1-1,.,18,.,TRBV4-1,TGCGCCAGCAGCCAAGATTCGAGGCAGTGGGGAGGGAACACTGAAGCTTTCTTT,CASSQDSRQWGGNTEAFF
TRBJ2-1,.,17,few,TRBV4-1,TGCGCCAGCAGCCAAGAGGCGGCATCTGCTTCCTACAATGAGCAGTTCTTC,CASSQEAASASYNEQFF
TRBJ1-1,.,13,.,TRBV30,TGTGCCTGGAGGATCATGGTAGGGAGTTTGGCTTTCTTT,CAWRIMVGSLAFF
TRBJ2-3,.,14,.,TRBV14,TGTGCCAGCAGCCAAGATCCGGGGAAAGATACGCAGTATTTT,CASSQDPGKDTQYF
TRBJ1-5,.,13,many,TRBV7-9,TGTGCCAGCAGCAATGGCCACTACCAGCCCCAGCATTTT,CASSNGHYQPQHF
TRBJ2-7,TRBD1,15,.,TRBV5-1,TGCGCCAGCAGCTCCGCCGGGACAGGCCCCTACGAGCAGTACTTC,CASSSAGTGPYEQYF
TRBJ2-2,TRBD2,16,.,TRBV2,TGTGCCAGTACCCGTGGGCTAGCGGGATCGGCCGGGGAGCTGTTTTTT,CASTRGLAGSAGELFF
TRBJ2-3,TRBD2,18,.,TRBV7-9,TGTGCCAGCAGCTTACCCAATGGGGGACTAGCGGGAGTAGATACGCAGTATTTT,CASSLPNGGLAGVDTQYF
TRBJ1-1,TRBD1,14,few,TRBV9,TGTGCCAGCAGCGCCGTATCCAGGGGGACTGAAGCTTTCTTT,CASSAVSRGTEAFF
TRBJ1-6,.,18,.,TRBV14,TGTGCCAGCAGCCAAGACAGAGGGTCGAGCTCCTATAATTCACCCCTCCACTTT,CASSQDRGSSSYNSPLHF
TRBJ1-1,TRBD1,16,.,TRBV5-6,TGTGCCAGCAGCTTGGCGACAGGGTATCGATACACTGAAGCTTTCTTT,CASSLATGYRYTEAFF
TRBJ1-1,TRBD1,12,.,TRBV30,TGTGCCTGGAGCCAGGGGGCTCTCAAAGCTTTCTTT,CAWSQGALKAFF
TRBJ1-2,.,13,few,TRBV10-3,TGTGCCATCAGTGGGGCAGAAAACTATGGCTACACCTTC,CAISGAENYGYTF
TRBJ2-1,.,16,.,TRBV5-1,TGCGCCAGCAGCTTGGCCCCTGCGACAGGTGGAAATGAGCAGTTCTTC,CASSLAPATGGNEQFF
TRBJ1-5,.,14,few,TRBV5-1,TGCGCCAGCAGCTTGGCAGGGATGAATCAGCCCCAGCATTTT,CASSLAGMNQPQHF
TRBJ1-2,.,15,few,TRBV19,TGTGCCAGTAGTCTAGCCGCGGGGGCTCCCTATGGCTACACCTTC,CASSLAAGAPYGYTF
TRBJ1-1,.,13,.,TRBV6-1,TGTGCCAGCGCTCTTCGGGTGAACACTGAAGCTTTCTTT,CASALRVNTEAFF
TRBJ2-7,.,15,.,TRBV9,TGTGCCAGCAGCGCTCTTGACGGAACTCACTACGAGCAGTACTTC,CASSALDGTHYEQYF
TRBJ2-1,.,11,few,TRBV5-1,TGCGCCAGCAGCTTTGACAGCGAGCAGTTCTTC,CASSFDSEQFF
TRBJ2-1,.,15,.,TRBV6-1,TGTGCCAGCATCCATGAGGTCTTCTCCTACAATGAGCAGTTCTTC,CASIHEVFSYNEQFF
TRBJ2-7,.,15,.,TRBV5-4,TGTGCCAGCAGGTCACTAGCAGGGGGTCAGGACGAGCAGTACTTC,CASRSLAGGQDEQYF
TRBJ1-1,.,13,.,TRBV19,TGTGCCAGTAGTATAACACAGGGATTAGAAGCTTTCTTT,CASSITQGLEAFF
TRBJ2-1,TRBD2,16,few,TRBV5-5,TGTGCCAGCAGCTTGGGTGCGGCGGGGGCCTACAATGAGCAGTTCTTC,CASSLGAAGAYNEQFF
TRBJ1-5,.,15,few,TRBV19,TGTGCCAGTAGTAGGAACAGGGAATGGAATCAGCCCCAGCATTTT,CASSRNREWNQPQHF
TRBJ1-2,TRBD1,16,.,TRBV7-9,TGTGCCAGCAGCTTAGTTCGATCCTGGACAGGGGATGGCTACACCTTC,CASSLVRSWTGDGYTF
TRBJ2-3,.,14,.,TRBV13,TGTGCCAGCAGCCTGACAGGAGTCACAGATACGCAGTATTTT,CASSLTGVTDTQYF
TRBJ1-2,TRBD1,16,.,TRBV7-7,TGTGCTAGCAGCTTGCTGACAGGGGGGCTTAACTATGGCTACACCTTC,CASSLLTGGLNYGYTF
TRBJ2-1,TRBD2,21,.,TRBV30,TGTGCCTGGGACGGGGCTGCGACTAGCGGGGGGTCCTATGTCTCCTACAATGAGCAGTTCTTC,CAWDGAATSGGSYVSYNEQFF
TRBJ2-5,TRBD1,14,.,TRBV6-1,TGTGCCAGCGTTCAGGGGGCTGATCAAGAGACCCAGTACTTC,CASVQGADQETQYF
TRBJ2-2,.,15,few,TRBV2,TGTGCCAGCAGGGACCGGACAGCTAACACCGGGGAGCTGTTTTTT,CASRDRTANTGELFF
TRBJ2-1,.,14,.,TRBV5-8,TGTGCCAGCAGCCTACCCGGGGGTAGGGATGAGCAGTTCTTC,CASSLPGGRDEQFF
TRBJ1-2,.,14,few,TRBV4-1,TGCGCCAGCAGCCAAGATTTACAGGGCTATGGCTACACCTTC,CASSQDLQGYGYTF
TRBJ2-7,TRBD1,13,.,TRBV19,TGTGCCAGTAGCCCAGGACAGGCTCACGAGCAGTACTTC,CASSPGQAHEQYF
TRBJ2-1,TRBD2,15,.,TRBV19,TGTGCCAGTAGTAAAGCGGGAGATGGCTACAATGAGCAGTTCTTC,CASSKAGDGYNEQFF
TRBJ1-2,.,13,.,TRBV30,TGTGCCTGGAGTGTAGGGGTAGGAGGGGGCTACACCTTC,CAWSVGVGGGYTF
TRBJ2-7,.,14,few,TRBV6-5,TGTGCCAGCAGTTACTCAGGGCAGGGCTACGAGCAGTACTTC,CASSYSGQGYEQYF
TRBJ1-2,.,14,.,TRBV11-2,TGTGCCAGCAGCTTAGGCCCGGAGTCCTATGGCTACACCTTC,CASSLGPESYGYTF
TRBJ2-1,.,12,many,TRBV7-9,TGTGCCAGCAGCCCCCACGGGAATGAGCAGTTCTTC,CASSPHGNEQFF
TRBJ2-5,.,14,few,TRBV5-6,TGTGCCAGCAGCTGGGCCCGTCGGCCAGAGACCCAGTACTTC,CASSWARRPETQYF
TRBJ1-1,.,16,.,TRBV27,TGTGCCAGCAGTTTCCTCGCTCGGGGATCGAACACTGAAGCTTTCTTT,CASSFLARGSNTEAFF
TRBJ1-1,.,13,few,TRBV23-1,TGCGCCAGCAGTCCGCGTGTGAGCCCGGAGGCTTTCTTT,CASSPRVSPEAFF